These 21 T cell receptor beta chains were sequenced from one sample in a study of cytomegalovirus exposure and HLA in healthy donors (dated by TCRdb to 2017 to 2019). Library construction relied on the immunoSEQ multiplex PCR assay. The table comes from immuneACCESS by way of TCRdb, which keeps in-frame sequences with V and J called. Part of the clones is missing from these tables; in studies checked, under half for an unresolved V gene and the rest for unknown reasons. Recorded for this sample are some 65,000 clones; over 85% of them occurred a single time. The ten largest clones take up 4.4% of the sample. Material: PBMCs. All receptors derive from a man younger than 35 in good health and CMV-seropositive.

The CDR3 DNA reads TGTGCCTGGAGTACTATGTCGAACACTGAAGCTTTCTTT. This gives the protein CAWSTMSNTEAFF. The chain combines TRBV30 with TRBJ1-1; no clear D. CDR3 length: 13 amino acids. Trimming shortened V by 2 bases and J by 1 base, and 8 bases separated the two germline ends. CDR1 is GTSNPN and CDR2 is SVGIG in the germline V gene (reference sequence).

The chain is built from TRBV28 and TRBJ1-4, with D unclear. CDR3 length equals 15 residues. V was trimmed by 2 bases and J by 6 bases, leaving 13 bases between them. CDR1 MDHEN and CDR2 SYDVKM come from the germline V gene. CDR3 bases: TGTGCCAGCAGTTTAAGGGCGGGGTTTGATGAAAAACTGTTTTTT. It translates to CASSLRAGFDEKLFF.

V is TRBV28 and J is TRBJ1-5; maybe TRBD1 (5 bases). Germline V gene lookup returns CDR1 MDHEN and CDR2 SYDVKM. The CDR3 covers 19 residues. The ends were cut back, 4 bases at V and 0 bases at J, with 22 bases in the middle. DNA for the CDR3: TGTGCCAGCAGTTGGCGAGCCTCGGGGGGAACCTATAGCAATCAGCCCCAGCATTTT. This translates into CASSWRASGGTYSNQPQHF.

The CDR3 loop is CATSTGEGHTEAFF. The CDR3 DNA reads as TGTGCCACCAGCACAGGGGAGGGACACACTGAAGCTTTCTTT. The chain employs TRBV15 and TRBJ1-1, with a weak D call TRBD1 (6 bases). The CDR3 is 14 residues long. Germline loops: CDR1 LNHNV, CDR2 YYDKDF (reference sequence). The V gene lost 4 bases and the J gene lost 3 bases, with 12 bases spanning the gap.

The rearrangement links TRBV15 to TRBJ2-3; D call uncertain. The CDR3 is 13 amino acids. Germline lookup yields CDR1 LNHNV and CDR2 YYDKDF (reference sequence). The germline V and J ends were trimmed by 5 bases and 8 bases, with 14 bases remaining between them. In nucleotides, the CDR3 is TGTGCCACCAGCGTCCACTCAATCGTTACGCAGTATTTT. Translating gives CATSVHSIVTQYF. Looking up the rest from reference TRBV15 and TRBJ2-3 gives the full variable domain: DAMVIQNPRYQVTQFGKPVTLSCSQTLNHNVMYWYQQKSSQAPKLLFHYYDKDFNNEADTPDNFQSRRPNTSFCFLDIRSPGLGDTAMYLCATSVHSIVTQYFGPGTRLTVL.

This clone was observed once. J is TRBJ2-5 and V is TRBV5-4, with D tentatively TRBD2 (6 bases). Germline assignment: CDR1 SGHNT and CDR2 YYREEE (reference sequence). The V gene lost 0 bases and the J gene lost 4 bases, with 13 bases spanning the gap. The length of the CDR3 is 15 residues. The CDR3, as DNA: TGTGCCAGCAGCTTGGCCGGCGGGACCGCAGAGACCCAGTACTTC. Translated: CASSLAGGTAETQYF.

The chain links TRBV5-6 to TRBJ2-5; D is perhaps TRBD2 (5 bases). The CDR3 consists of 13 residues. With 2 bases removed from V and 5 bases from J, the gap between germline ends came to 10 bases. CDR1 SGHDT and CDR2 YYEEEE come from the germline V gene. The chain's CDR3 is CASSFTGGETQYF. CDR3 DNA sequence: TGTGCCAGCAGCTTCACCGGCGGGGAGACCCAGTACTTC.

The chain uses TRBV29-1 and TRBJ2-7; D may be TRBD2 (6 bases). This CDR3 region has 15 residues. With 5 bases removed from V and 3 bases from J, the gap between germline ends came to 20 bases. Germline V lookup: CDR1 SQVTM, CDR2 ANQGSEA. The DNA of the CDR3 is TGCAGCGTTCGGCTCTTGCGGGGCAAAAACTACGAGCAGTACTTC. The encoded protein is CSVRLLRGKNYEQYF.

The rearrangement links TRBV4-1 to TRBJ2-3, with D perhaps matching TRBD1 (5 bases). There are 16 residues in the CDR3. Trimming left V 1 base short and J 4 bases short, with 15 bases between. Looked up from germline, CDR1 is MGHRA and CDR2 is YSYEKL. For the CDR3, the DNA is TGCGCCAGCAGCCAAGCAGCACAGATAGGGGCAGATACGCAGTATTTT. This codes for CASSQAAQIGADTQYF.

This chain connects TRBV7-8 to TRBJ2-7; 9 bases align to TRBD2. V lost 1 base, J lost 3 bases, and 1 base stayed unmatched. CDR1 is SGHVS, CDR2 FQNEAQ, per germline. The CDR3 covers 14 residues. CDR3 DNA sequence: TGTGCCAGCAGCTTAGTTAGCGGGAGCTACGAGCAGTACTTC. Amino acid sequence: CASSLVSGSYEQYF.

This chain connects TRBV19 to TRBJ2-7, with D tentatively TRBD2 (7 bases). Trimming took 4 bases from V and 5 from J, leaving 9 bases between them. CDR3 size: 12 residues. Germline V gives CDR1 LNHDA, CDR2 SQIVND (reference sequence). In nucleotides, the CDR3 is TGTGCCAGTAGTAGGGGGGGCAACGAGCAGTACTTC. Protein product: CASSRGGNEQYF.

The chain couples TRBV4-1 to TRBJ2-1; 12 positions agree with TRBD2. J lost 0 bases, V lost 1 base, and 10 bases had no gene match. This CDR3 has 20 residues. Germline V gives CDR1 MGHRA, CDR2 YSYEKL. The CDR3 bases are TGCGCCAGCAGCCAAGCTGTTCTAGCGGGGGGGCCCTACTCCTACAATGAGCAGTTCTTC. Translating gives CASSQAVLAGGPYSYNEQFF.

J is TRBJ1-4 and V is TRBV29-1, with 9 nucleotides matching TRBD1. CDR1 and CDR2 (germline): SQVTM, ANQGSEA. The length of the CDR3 is 13 residues. V trimming: 7 bases; J trimming: 5 bases; junction bases outside the gene matches: 5. The CDR3 DNA follows: TGCAGCGCGGAGGGGACAGGGAATGAAAAACTGTTTTTT. Translation: CSAEGTGNEKLFF.

The chain couples TRBV19 to TRBJ2-7, with D perhaps matching TRBD2 (6 bases). The CDR3 contains 14 residues. Looked up from germline, CDR1 is LNHDA and CDR2 is SQIVND (reference sequence). The ends were cut back, 1 base at V and 3 bases at J, with 10 bases in the middle. CDR3 DNA: TGTGCCAGTAGTATAGGCCCGGAGGGCTACGAGCAGTACTTC. Its protein product is CASSIGPEGYEQYF.

Remarks on this clone: A junction boundary mismatches the germline segment, possibly from a read error. The rearrangement links TRBV30 to TRBJ1-2; a weak D match, TRBD1 (6 bases). Germline CDR1 GTSNPN, CDR2 SVGIG (reference sequence). CDR3 size: 12 residues. The CDR3 region is CAWSVVQGGAFF. DNA for the CDR3: TGTGCCTGGAGTGTAGTACAGGGTGGGGCCTTTTTC.

The genes are TRBV7-8 and TRBJ2-7; possibly TRBD1 for D (6 bases). This CDR3 region has 15 residues. Germline V gives CDR1 SGHVS, CDR2 FQNEAQ. V gave up 1 base and J gave up 4 bases, with 14 bases separating them. CDR3 protein: CASSLGQATTYEQYF. CDR3 nucleotides: TGTGCCAGCAGCTTAGGACAGGCGACCACATACGAGCAGTACTTC.

The V and J genes are TRBV10-3 and TRBJ2-2, with a weak D call TRBD2 (6 bases). V shed 8 bases and J shed 4 bases, with 14 bases lying between them. Germline V gene sequence: CDR1 ENHRY, CDR2 SYGVKD. The CDR3 covers 14 residues. The CDR3 DNA is TGTGCCATCCATGGGGGAGGAACCACCGGGGAGCTGTTTTTT. It encodes CAIHGGGTTGELFF.

The chain is built from TRBV5-1 and TRBJ2-1, with TRBD1 matching 11 bases. The length of the CDR3 is 16 residues. Germline values: CDR1 SGHRS, CDR2 YFSETQ. V shed 6 bases, J shed 7 bases, and the junction held 12 bases outside the gene matches. The CDR3 sequence: CASNQRTGGTGNEQFF. DNA for the CDR3: TGCGCCAGCAACCAGCGGACAGGGGGCACGGGAAATGAGCAGTTCTTC.

There are a few counts of this clone. V and J are TRBV18 and TRBJ2-4, with D tentatively TRBD2 (6 bases). This CDR3 has 14 amino acids. V lost 6 bases, J lost 8 bases, and 17 bases lay in between. The germline V gene encodes CDR1 KGHSH and CDR2 LQKENI. CDR3 in amino acids: CASSTVESGDIQYF. The CDR3 DNA follows: TGTGCCAGCTCGACGGTGGAGTCGGGGGACATTCAGTACTTC.

This clone was counted once. This chain links TRBV7-2 with TRBJ1-1; maybe TRBD1 (5 bases). Germline V gene sequence: CDR1 SGHTA, CDR2 FQGNSA. The CDR3 has 17 residues. Trimming shortened V by 4 bases and J by 4 bases, and 22 bases separated the two germline ends. The DNA of the CDR3 is TGTGCCAGCAGCTGGGGACCACGGAGCTTCGGGGGCACTGAAGCTTTCTTT. Translating gives CASSWGPRSFGGTEAFF.

Concerning this clone itself: Other DNA sequences in this sample translate to the same CDR3. The chain has TRBV7-2 and TRBJ1-1; D is undetermined. The germline V gene encodes CDR1 SGHTA and CDR2 FQGNSA. The ends were cut back, 0 bases at V and 1 base at J, with 3 bases in the middle. The CDR3 contains 13 residues. CDR3 bases: TGTGCCAGCAGCTTAGCGAGGAACACTGAAGCTTTCTTT. As protein: CASSLARNTEAFF.